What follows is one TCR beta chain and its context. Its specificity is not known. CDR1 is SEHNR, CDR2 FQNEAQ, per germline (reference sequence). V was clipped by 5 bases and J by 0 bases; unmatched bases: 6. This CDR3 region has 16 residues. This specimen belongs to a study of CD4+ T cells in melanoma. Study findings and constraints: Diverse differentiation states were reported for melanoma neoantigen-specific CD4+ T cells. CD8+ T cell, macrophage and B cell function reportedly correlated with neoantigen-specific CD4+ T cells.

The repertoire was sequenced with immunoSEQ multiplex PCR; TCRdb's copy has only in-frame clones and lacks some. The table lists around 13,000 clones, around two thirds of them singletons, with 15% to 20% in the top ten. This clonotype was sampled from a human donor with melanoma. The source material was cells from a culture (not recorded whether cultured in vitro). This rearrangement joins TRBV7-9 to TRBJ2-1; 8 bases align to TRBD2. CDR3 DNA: TGTGCCAGCAGCCCAAAGCGGGGGAGCTCCTACAATGAGCAGTTCTTC. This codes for CASSPKRGSSYNEQFF.